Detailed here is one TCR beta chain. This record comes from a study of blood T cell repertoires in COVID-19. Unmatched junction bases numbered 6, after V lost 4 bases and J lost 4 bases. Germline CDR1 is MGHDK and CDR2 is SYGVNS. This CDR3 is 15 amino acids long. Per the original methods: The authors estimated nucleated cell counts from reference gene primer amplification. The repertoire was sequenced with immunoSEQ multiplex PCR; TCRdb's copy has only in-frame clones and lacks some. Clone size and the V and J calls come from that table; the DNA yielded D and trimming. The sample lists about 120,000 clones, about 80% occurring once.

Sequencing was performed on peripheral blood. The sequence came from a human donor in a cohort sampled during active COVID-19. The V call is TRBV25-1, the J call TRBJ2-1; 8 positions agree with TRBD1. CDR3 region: CASSGRQGPYNEQFF. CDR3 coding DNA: TGTGCCAGCAGTGGCCGACAGGGGCCATACAATGAGCAGTTCTTC.